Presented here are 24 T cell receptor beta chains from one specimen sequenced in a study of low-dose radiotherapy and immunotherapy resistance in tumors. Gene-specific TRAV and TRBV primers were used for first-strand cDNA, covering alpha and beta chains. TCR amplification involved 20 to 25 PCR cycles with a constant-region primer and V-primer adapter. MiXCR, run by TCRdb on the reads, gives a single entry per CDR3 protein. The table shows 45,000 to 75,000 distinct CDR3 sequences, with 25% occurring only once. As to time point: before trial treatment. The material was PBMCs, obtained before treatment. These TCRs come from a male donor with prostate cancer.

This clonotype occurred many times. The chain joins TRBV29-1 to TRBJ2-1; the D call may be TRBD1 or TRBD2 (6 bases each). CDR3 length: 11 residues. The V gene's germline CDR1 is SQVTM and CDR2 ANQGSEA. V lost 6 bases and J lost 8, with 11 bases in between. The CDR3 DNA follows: TGCAGCGTCTCTAGGGGGGATGAGCAGTTCTTC. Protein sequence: CSVSRGDEQFF.

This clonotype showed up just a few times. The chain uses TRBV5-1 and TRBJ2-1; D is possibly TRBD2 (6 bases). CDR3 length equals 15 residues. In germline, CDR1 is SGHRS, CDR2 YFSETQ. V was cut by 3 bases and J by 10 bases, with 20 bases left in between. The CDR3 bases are TGCGCCAGCAGCTGGACGGGGGACTTCAGGGTAGAGCAGTTCTTC. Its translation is CASSWTGDFRVEQFF.

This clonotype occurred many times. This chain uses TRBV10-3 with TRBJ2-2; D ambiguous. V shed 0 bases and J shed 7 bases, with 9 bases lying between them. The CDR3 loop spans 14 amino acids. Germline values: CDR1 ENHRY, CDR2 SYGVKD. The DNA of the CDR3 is TGTGCCATCAGTGAGTCGAGTAGCTTCGGGGAGCTGTTTTTT. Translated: CAISESSSFGELFF.

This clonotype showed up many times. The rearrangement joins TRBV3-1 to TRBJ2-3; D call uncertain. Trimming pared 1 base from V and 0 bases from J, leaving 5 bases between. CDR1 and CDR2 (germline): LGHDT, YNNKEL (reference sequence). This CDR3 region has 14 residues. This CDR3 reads CASSQAASTDTQYF. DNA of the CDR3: TGTGCCAGCAGCCAAGCGGCTAGCACAGATACGCAGTATTTT.

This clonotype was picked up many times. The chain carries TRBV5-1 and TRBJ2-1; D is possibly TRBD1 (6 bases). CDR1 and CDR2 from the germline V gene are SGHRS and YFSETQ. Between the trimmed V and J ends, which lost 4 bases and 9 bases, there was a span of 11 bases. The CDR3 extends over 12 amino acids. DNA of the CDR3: TGCGCCAGCAGCCTCCCAGGGGTTGAGCAGTTCTTC. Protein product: CASSLPGVEQFF.

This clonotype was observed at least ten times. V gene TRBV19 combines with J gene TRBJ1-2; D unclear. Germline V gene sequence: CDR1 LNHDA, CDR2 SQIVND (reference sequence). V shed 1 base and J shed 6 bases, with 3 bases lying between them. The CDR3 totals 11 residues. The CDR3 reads CASSIGNGYTF. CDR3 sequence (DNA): TGTGCCAGTAGTATAGGAAATGGCTACACCTTC.

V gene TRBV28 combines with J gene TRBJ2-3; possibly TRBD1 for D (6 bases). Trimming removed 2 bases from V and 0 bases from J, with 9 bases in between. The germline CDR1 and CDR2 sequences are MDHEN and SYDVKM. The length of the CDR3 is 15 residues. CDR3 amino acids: CASSLGQLSTDTQYF. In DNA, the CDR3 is TGTGCCAGCAGTTTAGGACAGCTAAGCACAGATACGCAGTATTTT.

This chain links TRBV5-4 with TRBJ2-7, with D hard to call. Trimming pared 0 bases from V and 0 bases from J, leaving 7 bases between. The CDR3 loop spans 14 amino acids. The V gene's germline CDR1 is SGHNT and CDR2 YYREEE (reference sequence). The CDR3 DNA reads TGTGCCAGCAGCTTGGATCCGAGCTCCTACGAGCAGTACTTC. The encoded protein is CASSLDPSSYEQYF.

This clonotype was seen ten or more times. The CDR3 coding sequence is TGCAGTGCTAGAAGAGCTTCTAAGACAGGAATCTTATATGGCTACACCTTC. Translating gives CSARRASKTGILYGYTF. The chain recombines TRBV20-1 with TRBJ1-2, with a tentative D call TRBD1 (6 bases). CDR1 and CDR2 (germline): DFQATT, SNEGSKA (reference sequence). The CDR3 loop spans 17 amino acids. Trimming took 2 bases from V and 5 from J, leaving 24 bases between them.

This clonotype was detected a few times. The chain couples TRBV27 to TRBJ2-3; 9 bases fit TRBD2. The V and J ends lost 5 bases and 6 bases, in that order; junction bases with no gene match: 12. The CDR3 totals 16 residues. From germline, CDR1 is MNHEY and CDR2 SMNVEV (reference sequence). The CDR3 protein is CASSRRALAGSDTQYF. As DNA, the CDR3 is TGTGCCAGCAGTCGTAGGGCCCTAGCGGGAAGTGATACGCAGTATTTT.

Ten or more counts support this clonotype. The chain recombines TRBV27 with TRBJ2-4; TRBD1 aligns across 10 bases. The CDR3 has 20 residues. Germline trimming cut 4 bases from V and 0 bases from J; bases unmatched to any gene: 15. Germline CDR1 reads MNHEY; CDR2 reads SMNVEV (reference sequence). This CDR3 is CASSSNRLLGQGKAKNIQYF. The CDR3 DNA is TGTGCCAGCAGTTCCAACCGCCTATTGGGACAGGGGAAAGCCAAAAACATTCAGTACTTC.

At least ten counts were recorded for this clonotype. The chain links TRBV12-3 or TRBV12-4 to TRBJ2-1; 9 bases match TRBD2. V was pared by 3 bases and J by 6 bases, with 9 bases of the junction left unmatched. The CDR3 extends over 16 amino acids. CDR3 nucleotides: TGTGCCAGCAGTTTTAGTACCGGGACTAGCAGCAATGAGCAGTTCTTC. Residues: CASSFSTGTSSNEQFF.

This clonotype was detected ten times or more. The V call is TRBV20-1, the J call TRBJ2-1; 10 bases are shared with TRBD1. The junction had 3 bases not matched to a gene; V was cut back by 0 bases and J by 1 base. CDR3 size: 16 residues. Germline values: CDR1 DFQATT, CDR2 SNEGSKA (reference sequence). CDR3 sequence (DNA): TGCAGTGCTAGAGATCGGGGACAGGGGTCCTACAATGAGCAGTTCTTC. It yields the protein CSARDRGQGSYNEQFF.

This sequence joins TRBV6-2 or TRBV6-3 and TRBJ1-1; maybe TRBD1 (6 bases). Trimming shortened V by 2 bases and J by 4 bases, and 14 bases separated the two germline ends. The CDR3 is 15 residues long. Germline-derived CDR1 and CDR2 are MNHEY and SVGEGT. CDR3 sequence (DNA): TGTGCCAGCAGTTACCGAGGGGGGGGGTCCACTGAAGCTTTCTTT. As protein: CASSYRGGGSTEAFF.

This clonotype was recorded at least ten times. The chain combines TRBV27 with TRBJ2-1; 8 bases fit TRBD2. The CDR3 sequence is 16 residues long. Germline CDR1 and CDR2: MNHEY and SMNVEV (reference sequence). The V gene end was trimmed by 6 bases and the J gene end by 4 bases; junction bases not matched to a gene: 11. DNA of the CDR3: TGTGCCAGCAGAGAAGGAGCGGGAGTCGCGTACAATGAGCAGTTCTTC. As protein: CASREGAGVAYNEQFF.

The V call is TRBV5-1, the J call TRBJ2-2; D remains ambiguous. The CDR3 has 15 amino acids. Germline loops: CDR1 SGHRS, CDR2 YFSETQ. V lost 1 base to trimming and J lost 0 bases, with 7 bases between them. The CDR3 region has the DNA TGCGCCAGCAGCTTGTCCTCGTCGAACACCGGGGAGCTGTTTTTT. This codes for CASSLSSSNTGELFF.

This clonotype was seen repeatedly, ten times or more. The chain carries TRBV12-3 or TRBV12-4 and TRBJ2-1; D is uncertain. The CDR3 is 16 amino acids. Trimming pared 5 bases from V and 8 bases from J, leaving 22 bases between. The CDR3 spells CASSETRPAAAYEQFF. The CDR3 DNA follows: TGTGCCAGCAGTGAGACCCGACCTGCCGCCGCCTATGAGCAGTTCTTC.

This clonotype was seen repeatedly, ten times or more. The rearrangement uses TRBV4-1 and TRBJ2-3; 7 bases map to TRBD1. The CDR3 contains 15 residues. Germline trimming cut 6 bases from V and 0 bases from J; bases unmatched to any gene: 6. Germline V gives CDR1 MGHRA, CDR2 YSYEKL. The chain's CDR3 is CASSYRQGSTDTQYF. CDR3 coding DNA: TGCGCCAGCAGTTACCGACAGGGTAGCACAGATACGCAGTATTTT.

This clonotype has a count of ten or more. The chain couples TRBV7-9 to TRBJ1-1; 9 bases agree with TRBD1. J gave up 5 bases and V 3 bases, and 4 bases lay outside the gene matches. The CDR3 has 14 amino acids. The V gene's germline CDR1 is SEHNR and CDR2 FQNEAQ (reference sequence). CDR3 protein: CASSLTGGRTEAFF. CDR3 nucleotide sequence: TGTGCCAGCAGCTTGACAGGGGGAAGGACTGAAGCTTTCTTT.

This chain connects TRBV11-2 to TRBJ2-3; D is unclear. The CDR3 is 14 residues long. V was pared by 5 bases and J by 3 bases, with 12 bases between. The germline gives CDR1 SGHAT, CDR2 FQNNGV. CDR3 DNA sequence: TGTGCCAGCAGCCACCCCCCAGAGACAGATACGCAGTATTTT. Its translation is CASSHPPETDTQYF. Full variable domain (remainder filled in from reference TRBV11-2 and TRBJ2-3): EAGVAQSPRYKIIEKRQSVAFWCNPISGHATLYWYQQILGQGPKLLIQFQNNGVVDDSQLPKDRFSAERLKGVDSTLKIQPAKLEDSAVYLCASSHPPETDTQYFGPGTRLTVL.

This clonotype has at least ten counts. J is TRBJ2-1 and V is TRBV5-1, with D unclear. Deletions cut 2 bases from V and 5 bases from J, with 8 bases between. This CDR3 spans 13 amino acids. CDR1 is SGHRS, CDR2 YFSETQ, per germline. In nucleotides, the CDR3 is TGCGCCAGCAGCTTCGGCAGCGACAATGAGCAGTTCTTC. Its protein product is CASSFGSDNEQFF.

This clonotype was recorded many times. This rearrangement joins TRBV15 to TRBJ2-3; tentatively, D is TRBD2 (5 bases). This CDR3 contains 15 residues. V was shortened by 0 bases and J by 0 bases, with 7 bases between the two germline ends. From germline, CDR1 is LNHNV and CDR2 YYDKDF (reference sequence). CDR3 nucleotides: TGTGCCACCAGCAGAGATCCGGGAAGCACAGATACGCAGTATTTT. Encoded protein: CATSRDPGSTDTQYF.

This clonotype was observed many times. The CDR3 sequence is CASSIGSAGYTEAFF. The DNA for the CDR3 is TGTGCCAGTAGTATAGGATCGGCAGGGTACACTGAAGCTTTCTTT. The V and J genes are TRBV19 and TRBJ1-1; weak D call: TRBD1 (5 bases). From germline, CDR1 is LNHDA and CDR2 SQIVND (reference sequence). The V and J ends lost 1 base and 3 bases respectively, with 12 bases between them. This CDR3 spans 15 amino acids.

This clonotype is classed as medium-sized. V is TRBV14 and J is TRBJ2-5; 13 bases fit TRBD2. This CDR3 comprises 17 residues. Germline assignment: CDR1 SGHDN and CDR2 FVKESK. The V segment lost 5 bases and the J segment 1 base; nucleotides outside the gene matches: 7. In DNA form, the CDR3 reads TGTGCCAGCAGCGCGAGGACTAGCGGGAGTCTCCAAGAGACCCAGTACTTC. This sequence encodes CASSARTSGSLQETQYF.